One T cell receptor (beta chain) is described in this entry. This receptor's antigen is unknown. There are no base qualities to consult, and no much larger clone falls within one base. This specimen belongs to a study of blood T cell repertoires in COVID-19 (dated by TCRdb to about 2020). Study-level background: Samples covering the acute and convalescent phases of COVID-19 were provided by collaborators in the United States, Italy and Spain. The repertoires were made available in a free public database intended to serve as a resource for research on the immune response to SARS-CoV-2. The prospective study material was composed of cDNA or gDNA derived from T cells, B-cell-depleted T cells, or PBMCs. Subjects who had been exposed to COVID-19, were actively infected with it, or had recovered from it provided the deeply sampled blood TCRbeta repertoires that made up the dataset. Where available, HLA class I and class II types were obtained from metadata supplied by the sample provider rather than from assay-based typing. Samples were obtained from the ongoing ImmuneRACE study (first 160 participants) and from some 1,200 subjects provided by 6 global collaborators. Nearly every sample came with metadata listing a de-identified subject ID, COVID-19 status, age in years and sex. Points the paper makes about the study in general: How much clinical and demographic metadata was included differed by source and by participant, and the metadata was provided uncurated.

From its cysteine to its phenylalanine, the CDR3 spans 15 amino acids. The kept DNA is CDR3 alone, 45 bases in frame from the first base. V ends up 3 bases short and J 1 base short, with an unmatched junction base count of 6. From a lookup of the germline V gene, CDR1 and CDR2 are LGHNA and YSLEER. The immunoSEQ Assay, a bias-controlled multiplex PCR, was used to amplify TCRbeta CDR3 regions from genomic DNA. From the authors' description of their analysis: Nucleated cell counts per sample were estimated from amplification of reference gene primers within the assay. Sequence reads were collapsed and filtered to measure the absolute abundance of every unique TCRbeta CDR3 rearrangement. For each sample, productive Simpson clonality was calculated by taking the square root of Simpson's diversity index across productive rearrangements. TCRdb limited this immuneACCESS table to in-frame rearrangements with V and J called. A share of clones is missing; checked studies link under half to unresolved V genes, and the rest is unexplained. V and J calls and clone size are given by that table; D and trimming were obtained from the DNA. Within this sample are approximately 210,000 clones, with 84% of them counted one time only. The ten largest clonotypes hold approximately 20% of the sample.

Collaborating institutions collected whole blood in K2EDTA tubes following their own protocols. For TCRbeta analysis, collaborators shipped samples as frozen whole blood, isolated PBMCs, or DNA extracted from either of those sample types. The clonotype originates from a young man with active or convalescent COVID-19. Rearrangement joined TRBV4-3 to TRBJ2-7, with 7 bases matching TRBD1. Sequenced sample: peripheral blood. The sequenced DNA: TGCGCCAGCAGCCATTGGACAGGTCCTTCCTACGAGCAGTACTTC. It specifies CASSHWTGPSYEQYF.